This T cell receptor (beta chain) originates from a study of OX40 agonist ivuxolimab in advanced cancers. Study in general: Hepatocellular carcinoma, melanoma, renal cell or head and neck cancer affected the dose-escalation patients. Study results and caveats: Researchers report that CD8+ T cells had, on average, more expanded clones than CD4+.

Libraries were prepared by immunoSEQ multiplex PCR; TCRdb keeps only in-frame clonotypes and omits some of them. The table includes about 65,000 clones, around 86% detected once. In regard to this clone: Its specificity is unknown.

V was shortened by 2 bases and J by 7 bases, with 12 bases between the two germline ends. The V gene's germline CDR1 is SGHTA and CDR2 FQGNSA. The CDR3 covers 14 residues. Enrollment shut out patients with autoimmune disease history or systemic immunosuppression. This sequence originates from an adult with an advanced solid tumor such as melanoma, head and neck, liver or kidney cancer. This specimen was CD4+ or CD8+ T cells sorted from blood, taken in a trial of the OX40 agonist ivuxolimab. The chain recombines TRBV7-2 with TRBJ2-1; D assignment may be TRBD1 or TRBD2 (6 bases each). The CDR3 coding sequence is TGTGCCAGCAGCTTAATCCGGGGGCAGAATGAGCAGTTCTTC. Protein: CASSLIRGQNEQFF.